This TCR beta chain comes out of a study of vaccination and CD4 T cells after COVID-19. Looking at the study overall: The convalescents included six males and four females, and among them two were Hispanic while seven were Caucasian.

On this clonotype itself: The target antigen is unknown.

CD4+ T cells that had been cultured provided DNA sequenced with the Oncomine TCR Beta short-read assay. The source of extracted genomic DNA was cultured CD4+ T cells. TCRdb itself ran the PCR reads through MiXCR, one entry per CDR3 protein. The sample has approximately 10,000 distinct CDR3 sequences; about 60% are singletons. Findings and limits, study-wide: When vaccine-specific clones from convalescent patients were examined, 304 of 307 were spike mono-reactive.

Treatment described: roughly 10-day PBMC culture with coronavirus spike peptide pools or control peptides (ViraFEST assay). The germline CDR1 and CDR2 sequences are SGHTA and FQGTGA. CDR3 length equals 13 residues. Trimming shortened V by 8 bases and J by 0 bases, and 7 bases separated the two germline ends. The chain links TRBV7-3 to TRBJ2-2; D unclear. The sample comprised CD4+ T cells from blood, cultured in vitro. The source is a human donor who had recovered from COVID-19. CDR3 DNA sequence: TGTGCCAGCTCTTGGGCGAACACCGGGGAGCTGTTTTTT. Amino acids: CASSWANTGELFF. Full variable domain (outside the CDR3, taken from reference TRBV7-3 and TRBJ2-2): GAGVSQTPSNKVTEKGKYVELRCDPISGHTALYWYRQSLGQGPEFLIYFQGTGAADDSGLPNDRFFAVRPEGSVSTLKIQRTERGDSAVYLCASSWANTGELFFGEGSRLTVL.